One sample yielded the 18 T cell receptor beta chains listed below, sequenced in a study of patients and donors after allogeneic stem cell transplantation. TCRdb reprocessed the RT-PCR reads via MiXCR and lists one record per CDR3 protein. Seen here are about a million distinct CDR3 sequences, about 20% observed once, and the top ten hold 5% to 7.5%. Material for sequencing was blood, either unsorted or a sorted T cell fraction (not recorded which). The receptor source for this set is a human donor who was either an allogeneic HSCT recipient or a stem cell or donor lymphocyte infusion donor (not recorded which). It is not recorded whose cells these are; they may come from a transplant donor.

The J gene is TRBJ2-7, the V gene TRBV27, with D perhaps given as TRBD1 or TRBD2 (6 bases each). Trimming cost V 5 bases and J 4 bases, with 21 bases left between them. This CDR3 region has 16 residues. The germline V gene has CDR1 MNHEY and CDR2 SMNVEV (reference sequence). The CDR3 nucleotides read TGTGCCAGCAGTCCACCGCCCCTCGGGGGCACATACGAGCAGTACTTC. Translation: CASSPPPLGGTYEQYF.

The CDR3 DNA reads TGTGCCAGCAGTTACCCCCGGACAGGGAGGAATGAGCAGTTCTTC. Encoded protein: CASSYPRTGRNEQFF. V and J are TRBV6-5 and TRBJ2-1, with TRBD1 matching over 8 bases. The CDR3 covers 15 residues. Germline CDR1 is MNHEY and CDR2 is SVGAGI. Trimming removed 2 bases from V and 7 bases from J; junction bases left unmatched: 7.

CDR3: CASTLVENSYNSPLHF. CDR3 coding DNA: TGTGCCAGCACCCTTGTCGAAAACTCCTATAATTCACCCCTCCACTTT. The chain combines TRBV12-3 or TRBV12-4 with TRBJ1-6; D not resolved. Trimming took 7 bases from V and 0 from J, leaving 13 bases between them. The length of the CDR3 is 16 residues.

This clonotype occurred a few times. The rearrangement links TRBV11-1 to TRBJ2-2; 11 positions agree with TRBD2. The CDR3 runs to 18 residues. V gave up 5 bases and J gave up 6 bases; unmatched junction bases: 14. Germline values: CDR1 SGHAT, CDR2 FQDESV (reference sequence). The CDR3 loop is CASSVYAWGLAAAGELFF. The CDR3 DNA reads TGTGCCAGCAGCGTATACGCCTGGGGACTAGCGGCCGCCGGGGAGCTGTTTTTT.

The chain combines TRBV30 with TRBJ1-5; 8 bases are shared with TRBD1. Germline CDR1 and CDR2: GTSNPN and SVGIG (reference sequence). Trimming at V came to 5 bases and at J to 7 bases, leaving 16 bases not matched to a gene. This CDR3 is built from 16 residues. The DNA of the CDR3 is TGTGCCTGGGATCGCAGGGGGCCTGCGCCCATCCAGCCCCAGCATTTT. Translating it yields CAWDRRGPAPIQPQHF.

This clonotype occurred a few times. The V call is TRBV11-2, the J call TRBJ2-3; D not resolved. The CDR3 consists of 14 residues. CDR1 and CDR2 from the germline V gene are SGHAT and FQNNGV. V lost 6 bases to trimming and J lost 3 bases, with 13 bases between them. CDR3 residues: CASSFTRRTDTQYF. The CDR3 DNA reads as TGTGCCAGCAGTTTCACCCGGCGAACAGATACGCAGTATTTT.

Only a few counts were recorded for this clonotype. The chain carries TRBV15 and TRBJ2-2; D is uncertain. Deletions cut 6 bases from V and 6 bases from J, with 11 bases between. Germline lookup yields CDR1 LNHNV and CDR2 YYDKDF (reference sequence). The length of the CDR3 is 13 residues. CDR3 bases: TGTGCCACCAGAGAGGATCGAGCCGGGGAGCTGTTTTTT. Protein sequence: CATREDRAGELFF.

This clonotype has just a few counts. The chain carries TRBV6-5 and TRBJ1-2; TRBD1 matches at 9 bases. In germline, CDR1 is MNHEY, CDR2 SVGAGI. V shed 5 bases and J 9 bases; nucleotides not matched to a gene: 4. The CDR3 is 12 residues long. The CDR3 region has the DNA TGTGCCAGCAGTAACGGACAGGGGAGCTACACCTTC. Amino acid sequence: CASSNGQGSYTF.

This clonotype turned up a few times. The J gene is TRBJ1-1, the V gene TRBV7-2; D is ambiguous. The CDR3 consists of 13 residues. Germline V gene data show CDR1 as SGHTA and CDR2 as FQGNSA. Trimming removed 4 bases at V and 4 bases at J, with 10 bases between. In DNA, the CDR3 is TGTGCCAGCAGCTACTCGACATCCACTGAAGCTTTCTTT. Its translation: CASSYSTSTEAFF.

This clonotype appeared a few times. The chain links TRBV5-1 to TRBJ1-1; no reliable D call. V lost 4 bases and J 1 base, leaving 14 bases between the germline ends. The CDR3 has 15 residues. From germline, CDR1 is SGHRS and CDR2 YFSETQ. CDR3 sequence: CASSADAVANTEAFF. The CDR3 coding sequence is TGCGCCAGCAGCGCGGACGCAGTCGCGAACACTGAAGCTTTCTTT.

This clonotype was found a few times. The genes are TRBV19 and TRBJ1-1; D is ambiguous. Germline CDR1 reads LNHDA; CDR2 reads SQIVND (reference sequence). The CDR3 length is 13 residues. V was cut by 1 base and J by 0 bases, with 3 bases left in between. CDR3 nucleotides: TGTGCCAGTAGTATAGTCGTGAACACTGAAGCTTTCTTT. Protein: CASSIVVNTEAFF. The whole variable domain, remainder taken from reference TRBV19 and TRBJ1-1, is DGGITQSPKYLFRKEGQNVTLSCEQNLNHDAMYWYRQDPGQGLRLIYYSQIVNDFQKGDIAEGYSVSREKKESFPLTVTSAQKNPTAFYLCASSIVVNTEAFFGQGTRLTVV.

This clonotype turned up a few times. CDR3 DNA: TGTGCCAGCAGCTCAGGGCCATACTCTGAAGCTTTCTTT. It specifies CASSSGPYSEAFF. The chain couples TRBV7-3 to TRBJ1-1; D may be TRBD1 (5 bases). Germline CDR1 and CDR2: SGHTA and FQGTGA. The CDR3 covers 13 residues. The V and J ends lost 4 bases and 6 bases respectively, with 12 bases between them.

This clonotype occurred a few times. The rearrangement links TRBV7-3 to TRBJ2-1, with D maybe TRBD2 (6 bases). Per germline, CDR1 SGHTA and CDR2 FQGTGA. The V end was cut by 0 bases, the J end by 7 bases, with 10 bases between. The CDR3 contains 14 residues. The CDR3 spells CASSLTGGGNEQFF. For the CDR3, the DNA is TGTGCCAGCAGCTTAACGGGAGGAGGTAATGAGCAGTTCTTC.

This clonotype has just a few counts. This chain connects TRBV4-2 to TRBJ2-1; TRBD2 matches at 14 bases. This CDR3 has 18 amino acids. Germline CDR1 LGHNA, CDR2 YNFKEQ. V lost 0 bases, J lost 4 bases, and 5 bases stayed unmatched. CDR3 amino acids: CASSQERLAGGQYNEQFF. The DNA for the CDR3 is TGTGCCAGCAGCCAAGAGAGACTAGCGGGAGGGCAATACAATGAGCAGTTCTTC.

This clonotype showed up many times. V gene TRBV6-2 or TRBV6-3 combines with J gene TRBJ2-2, with D perhaps matching TRBD1 or TRBD2 (5 bases each). The CDR3 runs 15 residues. CDR1 and CDR2 from the germline V gene are MNHEY and SVGEGT. V was pared by 4 bases and J by 7 bases, with 16 bases between. The CDR3 protein is CASSFGTASNGELFF. CDR3 DNA sequence: TGTGCCAGCAGTTTCGGGACCGCCTCTAACGGGGAGCTGTTTTTT.

This chain joins TRBV3-1 and TRBJ2-5, with 9 bases fitting TRBD2. The germline gives CDR1 LGHDT, CDR2 YNNKEL (reference sequence). CDR3 length: 14 residues. Unmatched junction bases numbered 7, after V lost 2 bases and J lost 9 bases. This CDR3 is CASSQPAGGSAQYF. In nucleotides, the CDR3 is TGTGCCAGCAGCCAACCGGCGGGAGGGTCGGCCCAGTACTTC.

In this sample, this clonotype turned up many times. The chain is built from TRBV5-1 and TRBJ2-2; a weak D match, TRBD1 (5 bases). The CDR3 covers 15 residues. V was cut by 5 bases and J by 5 bases, with 16 bases left in between. Germline assignment: CDR1 SGHRS and CDR2 YFSETQ. CDR3 bases: TGCGCCAGCAGTTATGGTTGGACACAAACCGGGGAGCTGTTTTTT. Translation gives CASSYGWTQTGELFF.

This clonotype was recorded a few times. The chain carries TRBV11-2 and TRBJ2-1; TRBD2 matches 8 bases. Per germline, CDR1 SGHAT and CDR2 FQNNGV. The CDR3 is 19 amino acids. J lost 8 bases, V lost 0 bases, and 18 bases had no gene match. CDR3 in amino acids: CASSLEEERGFAQPDEQFF. CDR3 in DNA: TGTGCCAGCAGCTTAGAGGAGGAGCGGGGGTTTGCTCAACCCGATGAGCAGTTCTTC.